Listed here are 13 T cell receptor beta chains from one sample, sequenced in a study of T cells in Graves' hyperthyroidism and ophthalmopathy. Amplification yielded TCR beta CDR3 regions, with RNA transcripts as the source. A set of HTBI primers served as the primers for a first-round RT-PCR of the TCR CDR3. TCRdb reprocessed the multiplex PCR reads via MiXCR and lists one record per CDR3 protein. This repertoire shows hundreds of thousands of distinct CDR3 sequences, about 14% found once; its top ten account for 20% to 25%. The sequenced material came from blood. These receptors were obtained from a woman younger than 45 with Graves' hyperthyroidism.

This clonotype was found many times. The CDR3 is CASSLDETQYF. The CDR3 DNA is TGTGCCAGCAGCTTGGACGAGACCCAGTACTTC. The chain combines TRBV11-2 with TRBJ2-5; D gene uncertain. CDR3 length: 11 amino acids. The V gene's germline CDR1 is SGHAT and CDR2 FQNNGV. V was clipped by 3 bases and J by 5 bases, with 4 bases between them.

About this clonotype itself: The conserved closing phenylalanine or tryptophan is absent in this CDR3, likely reflecting a read error. This sequence joins TRBV6-1 and TRBJ1-5; no clear D. The CDR3 is 13 residues long. V lost 2 bases, J lost 3 bases, and 5 bases lay in between. Germline CDR1 reads MNHNS; CDR2 reads SASEGT. The CDR3 DNA follows: TGTGCCAGCAGTGAAACCCTCAATCAGCCCCAGCATCTT. Amino acid sequence: CASSETLNQPQHL.

This clonotype was observed a few times. V is TRBV6-1 and J is TRBJ1-2, with D possibly being TRBD1 (5 bases). Trimming cost V 9 bases and J 8 bases, with 13 bases left between them. CDR1 and CDR2 from the germline V gene are MNHNS and SASEGT. The CDR3 contains 11 residues. CDR3 amino acids: CASHGEGGYTF. CDR3 coding DNA: TGTGCCAGTCACGGGGAGGGGGGCTACACCTTC.

This clonotype was seen at least ten times. The chain is built from TRBV2 and TRBJ2-3, with 10 nucleotides matching TRBD1. The CDR3 runs to 15 residues. Germline V gene sequence: CDR1 SNHLY, CDR2 FYNNEI. The trim removed 6 bases at V and 2 bases at J, leaving 5 bases unmatched. The CDR3 loop is CASRKGQGFTDTQYF. The CDR3 DNA reads TGTGCCAGCAGGAAGGGACAGGGGTTCACAGATACGCAGTATTTT. The full variable domain, rest sourced from reference TRBV2 and TRBJ2-3, is EPEVTQTPSHQVTQMGQEVILRCVPISNHLYFYWYRQILGQKVEFLVSFYNNEISEKSEIFDDQFSVERPDGSNFTLKIRSTKLEDSAMYFCASRKGQGFTDTQYFGPGTRLTVL.

J is TRBJ2-1 and V is TRBV5-1; 8 bases match TRBD1. J gave up 4 bases and V 2 bases, and 5 bases lay outside the gene matches. CDR1 and CDR2 from the germline V gene are SGHRS and YFSETQ. The CDR3 is 15 amino acids. In DNA form, the CDR3 reads TGCGCCAGCAGCTTTGAGGGACAGGTTTACAATGAGCAGTTCTTC. Its protein product is CASSFEGQVYNEQFF. Based on the CDR3 plus reference TRBV5-1 and TRBJ2-1, the full variable domain is KAGVTQTPRYLIKTRGQQVTLSCSPISGHRSVSWYQQTPGQGLQFLFEYFSETQRNKGNFPGRFSGRQFSNSRSEMNVSTLELGDSALYLCASSFEGQVYNEQFFGPGTRLTVL.

This clonotype was seen only a few times. V and J are TRBV11-3 and TRBJ2-7, with D tentatively TRBD2 (6 bases). Trimming took off 5 bases at V and 5 bases at J, with 16 bases between the two ends. Germline V gene lookup returns CDR1 SGHNT and CDR2 YENEEA. There are 14 residues in the CDR3. The chain's CDR3 is CASSHGTALNEQYF. CDR3 nucleotides: TGTGCCAGCAGCCACGGGACTGCCTTGAACGAGCAGTACTTC.

The chain recombines TRBV13 with TRBJ2-1, with 8 bases identical to TRBD2. The J segment lost 1 base and the V segment lost 3 bases, leaving 8 bases of the junction unmatched. There are 17 residues in the CDR3. The germline CDR1 and CDR2 sequences are PRHDT and FYEKMQ (reference sequence). The CDR3: CASSFTSGGGSYNEQFF. The CDR3 DNA sequence: TGTGCCAGCAGCTTCACTAGCGGCGGTGGTTCCTACAATGAGCAGTTCTTC.

The genes are TRBV6-1 and TRBJ2-7; perhaps TRBD2 as D (7 bases). Germline V gene lookup returns CDR1 MNHNS and CDR2 SASEGT. The CDR3 is made up of 16 amino acids. V dropped 7 bases and J dropped 2 bases, with 21 bases sitting between them. CDR3 nucleotides: TGTGCCAGCACCAAAAGCGGCGGGGGCTCCACCTACGAGCAGTACTTC. The encoded protein is CASTKSGGGSTYEQYF.

This clonotype was recorded at least ten times. This sequence joins TRBV28 and TRBJ1-2; 9 positions match TRBD1. The germline V gene encodes CDR1 MDHEN and CDR2 SYDVKM. The CDR3 contains 14 residues. J lost 3 bases, V lost 7 bases, and 6 bases had no gene match. The CDR3 DNA sequence: TGTGCCAGCACCCTGGACAGGGGCCACTATGGCTACACCTTC. Protein product: CASTLDRGHYGYTF.

This clonotype was seen ten or more times. The V gene is TRBV7-9, the J gene TRBJ2-3; no reliable D call. Deletions cut 3 bases from V and 1 base from J, with 5 bases between. The germline gives CDR1 SEHNR, CDR2 FQNEAQ (reference sequence). The length of the CDR3 is 13 residues. The chain's CDR3 is CASSFMGTDTQYF. Written as DNA, the CDR3 is TGTGCCAGCAGCTTTATGGGCACAGATACGCAGTATTTT.

This clonotype appeared a few times. The J gene is TRBJ2-7, the V gene TRBV10-2, with 9 bases aligning to TRBD2. V trimming: 6 bases; J trimming: 4 bases; junction bases outside the gene matches: 19. Germline CDR1 and CDR2: WSHSY and SAAADI. This CDR3 is built from 18 residues. CDR3 bases: TGCGCCAGCAGGGCCTGGGGCTTAGCGGGAGATAGAGATTACGAGCAGTACTTC. As protein: CASRAWGLAGDRDYEQYF.

The rearrangement links TRBV10-3 to TRBJ2-7; TRBD1 matches at 8 bases. Germline CDR1 and CDR2: ENHRY and SYGVKD. V shed 7 bases, J shed 3 bases, and the junction held 5 bases outside the gene matches. The CDR3 covers 13 residues. This chain's CDR3 is CAITPGQDYEQYF. The CDR3 DNA follows: TGTGCCATCACTCCGGGACAGGACTACGAGCAGTACTTC.

As regards this clonotype: The CDR3 ends on some other residue instead of the conserved phenylalanine or tryptophan, so this is likely a read error. This chain joins TRBV6-2 or TRBV6-3 and TRBJ1-5; 8 nucleotides align to TRBD1. The germline CDR1 and CDR2 sequences are MNHEY and SVGEGT. J lost 1 base, V lost 7 bases, and 18 bases had no gene match. The CDR3 totals 19 residues. The CDR3 nucleotides read TGTGCCAGCATCGAACTGGACAGGGCAAGGTCTTCGAGCAATCAGCCCCAGCATTCT. Translated, it gives CASIELDRARSSSNQPQHS.